The rows below give T cell receptor beta chains drawn from one sample of a study of CD8 T cells in ankylosing spondylitis. TCRdb redid the calling of the 5' RACE reads with MiXCR, one entry per CDR3 protein. The sample shows 750,000 to 850,000 distinct CDR3 sequences, about 12% of them seen only once. The specimen sequenced was blood, either unsorted or a sorted T cell fraction (not recorded which). These receptors came from a male donor with ankylosing spondylitis. Each CDR3 is given with its conserved first and last residue. A D gene is named only where the DNA matches it firmly. The size entry is marked missing in some rows and otherwise reads once, few, many or a size class.

TRBD1 TRBJ1-1 TRBV20-1 many CSARPPRGAATEAFF TGCAGTGCTAGACCCCCCAGGGGGGCGGCCACTGAAGCTTTCTTT
. TRBJ1-1 TRBV6-5 . CASSYWSAGGTEAFF TGTGCCAGCAGTTACTGGTCAGCCGGGGGCACTGAAGCTTTCTTT
TRBD1 TRBJ1-2 TRBV4-3 many CASSQRTGRNYGYTF TGCGCCAGCAGCCAAAGGACAGGCCGTAACTATGGCTACACCTTC
. TRBJ2-7 TRBV7-9 . CASRGDGAYEQYF TGTGCCAGCAGGGGGGACGGCGCCTACGAGCAGTACTTC
TRBD2 TRBJ2-7 TRBV5-6 . CASSFKESGRSSYEQYF TGTGCCAGCAGCTTTAAGGAAAGCGGGAGATCCTCCTACGAGCAGTACTTC
. TRBJ1-6 TRBV7-3 . CASSRQGWIQGHNSPLHF TGTGCCAGCAGCCGACAAGGGTGGATACAGGGCCATAATTCACCCCTCCACTTT
. TRBJ2-7 TRBV6-1 . CASSAPPGRPGYEQYF TGTGCCAGCAGCGCCCCGCCGGGACGGCCGGGGTACGAGCAGTACTTC
TRBD1 TRBJ1-6 TRBV10-3 . CAISDLTGGRSPLHF TGTGCCATCAGTGACCTGACAGGGGGAAGATCACCCCTCCACTTT
. TRBJ1-1 TRBV3-1 many CASSPGPGDTEAFF TGTGCCAGCAGCCCCGGTCCAGGGGACACTGAAGCTTTCTTT
TRBD1 TRBJ2-7 TRBV20-1 few CSAHPGQGANEQYF TGCAGTGCCCACCCAGGACAGGGAGCAAACGAGCAGTACTTC
TRBD2 TRBJ2-1 TRBV20-1 many CSAETLAGTRDEQFF TGCAGTGCTGAGACCCTAGCGGGAACGCGGGATGAGCAGTTCTTC
. TRBJ2-7 TRBV10-3 . CAISPAGQGSYEQYF TGTGCCATCAGCCCGGCGGGGCAGGGATCTTACGAGCAGTACTTC
. TRBJ2-2 TRBV20-1 many CSAMDKGNTGELFF TGCAGTGCTATGGACAAGGGGAACACCGGGGAGCTGTTTTTT
TRBD1 TRBJ1-6 TRBV27 few CASSRTGTGVSYNSPLHF TGTGCCAGCAGCCGTACCGGGACAGGGGTCTCCTATAATTCACCCCTCCACTTT
. TRBJ1-1 TRBV7-2 . CASRAFGSNTEAFF TGTGCCAGCAGGGCCTTCGGGTCGAACACTGAAGCTTTCTTT
. TRBJ2-1 TRBV7-9 few CASSLAGTDEQFF TGTGCCAGCAGCTTAGCGGGGACGGATGAGCAGTTCTTC
TRBD1 TRBJ1-2 TRBV7-2 many CASSYQGGGYTF TGTGCCAGCAGCTATCAGGGGGGTGGCTACACCTTC
TRBD2 TRBJ2-4 TRBV4-1 . CASSQGWLAGAKNIQYF TGCGCCAGCAGCCAAGGATGGCTAGCGGGGGCCAAAAACATTCAGTACTTC
TRBD2 TRBJ2-3 TRBV2 . CASSDHAAGGGDTQYF TGTGCCAGCAGTGATCACGCAGCGGGGGGAGGAGATACGCAGTATTTT
. TRBJ2-5 TRBV18 . CASSPQLSGAITETQYF TGTGCCAGCTCACCACAGTTGAGCGGAGCAATAACAGAGACCCAGTACTTC
. TRBJ2-1 TRBV11-3 many CASSLEGSEQFF TGTGCCAGCAGCTTAGAAGGGAGTGAGCAGTTCTTC
TRBD1 TRBJ2-1 TRBV12-3/TRBV12-4 many CASSRTGSSYNEQFF TGTGCCAGCAGCAGGACAGGGAGCTCCTACAATGAGCAGTTCTTC
. TRBJ1-5 TRBV20-1 few CSAETGPYQPQHF TGCAGTGCTGAAACCGGGCCTTATCAGCCCCAGCATTTT
. TRBJ2-7 TRBV14 . CASSLLTPRDADEQYF TGTGCCAGCAGCCTTTTGACGCCCCGGGACGCTGACGAGCAGTACTTC
. TRBJ1-6 TRBV4-3 few CASSQPGQISPLHF TGCGCCAGCAGCCAGCCTGGACAGATTTCACCCCTCCACTTT
TRBD2 TRBJ2-7 TRBV28 . CASRYSGGASYEQYF TGTGCCAGCAGGTATAGCGGGGGGGCCTCCTACGAGCAGTACTTC
. TRBJ2-2 TRBV20-1 many CSATRLGTGELFF TGCAGTGCTACCAGGTTGGGCACCGGGGAGCTGTTTTTT
. TRBJ2-7 TRBV4-3 . CASSLTLGGTYEQYF TGCGCCAGCAGCCTAACATTAGGAGGGACCTACGAGCAGTACTTC
TRBD1 TRBJ1-2 TRBV10-3 few CAISELRQGYGYTF TGTGCCATCAGTGAGTTGAGACAGGGCTATGGCTACACCTTC
. TRBJ2-1 TRBV3-1 . CASSQVGPRTFSSYNEQFF TGTGCCAGCAGCCAAGTGGGACCCAGAACTTTCAGCTCCTACAATGAGCAGTTCTTC
TRBD2 TRBJ2-1 TRBV20-1 . CSARDPAGSYNEQFF TGCAGTGCTAGAGATCCAGCGGGATCCTACAATGAGCAGTTCTTC
TRBD2 TRBJ2-3 TRBV20-1 . CSARTIAGATDTQYF TGCAGTGCTAGGACGATAGCGGGAGCTACAGATACGCAGTATTTT
. TRBJ2-1 TRBV18 few CASSPDSSEQFF TGTGCCAGCTCCCCAGACAGTAGCGAGCAGTTCTTC
. TRBJ1-5 TRBV7-2 . CASSFRYNQPQHF TGTGCCAGCAGCTTCCGGTATAATCAGCCCCAGCATTTT
TRBD1 TRBJ1-1 TRBV7-2 . CASSFRAGGTEAFF TGTGCCAGCAGCTTTCGGGCAGGGGGCACTGAAGCTTTCTTT
. TRBJ2-7 TRBV7-9 . CASSLTAAGAREQYF TGTGCCAGCAGCTTGACAGCAGCCGGGGCACGGGAGCAGTACTTC
TRBD1 TRBJ1-2 TRBV12-3/TRBV12-4 . CASRPGQGRLDGYTF TGTGCCAGCAGGCCGGGACAGGGAAGACTTGATGGCTACACCTTC
. TRBJ2-3 TRBV21-1 . CASSKRASSFPDTQYF TGTGCCAGCAGCAAACGCGCTAGTTCCTTTCCAGATACGCAGTATTTT
TRBD2 TRBJ2-2 TRBV4-1 few CASSPTSGNTGELFF TGCGCCAGCAGCCCGACTAGCGGGAACACCGGGGAGCTGTTTTTT
. TRBJ1-1 TRBV7-6 few CASSLRASGEKDTEAFF TGTGCCAGCAGCTTAAGGGCATCAGGGGAGAAAGACACTGAAGCTTTCTTT
TRBD2 TRBJ2-1 TRBV12-3/TRBV12-4 . CASRQMGLAGGEYNEQFF TGTGCCAGCAGACAGATGGGACTAGCGGGGGGGGAATACAATGAGCAGTTCTTC
. TRBJ2-1 TRBV7-9 many CASSTDGRSYNEQFF TGTGCCAGCAGCACCGACGGACGCTCCTACAATGAGCAGTTCTTC
TRBD2 TRBJ2-5 TRBV20-1 few CSAETGTSGGTQYF TGCAGTGCTGAAACCGGGACTAGCGGAGGTACCCAGTACTTC